This T cell receptor beta chain was documented in a study of T-cell reconstitution after alpha-beta-depleted transplantation in children. CDR3 length equals 15 residues. The germline V gene encodes CDR1 SQVTM and CDR2 ANQGSEA. Germline trimming cut 6 bases from V and 7 bases from J; bases unmatched to any gene: 8. TCRbeta library preparation incorporated unique molecular identifiers. TCRdb fed the PCR reads into MiXCR, producing one record per CDR3 protein. The table lists around 480,000 distinct CDR3 sequences, less than 35% of them singletons. The TCR was taken from a human donor who donated a stem cell graft to a child with aplastic anemia. V usage is TRBV29-1 and J usage is TRBJ2-4; 14 bases agree with TRBD2. The input for sequencing was PBMCs from the stem cell graft donor, taken from the stem cell graft. In nucleotides, the CDR3 is TGCAGCGTCCGCGGGACTAGCGGGAGTGGGAACATTCAGTACTTC. Translated, it gives CSVRGTSGSGNIQYF.